This TCR beta chain was captured in a study of blood T cell repertoires in COVID-19. Either two negative PCRs, clearance, or symptom resolution qualified Cohort 3 donors as recovered. Germline CDR1 and CDR2: SNHLY and FYNNEI. Trimming cost V 6 bases and J 3 bases, with 11 bases left between them. The CDR3 spans 13 residues. TCRdb's table, derived via immunoSEQ multiplex PCR, lists solely in-frame clones and lacks some. Of some 370,000 clones listed, roughly 87% are singletons. Sequencing was performed on PBMCs or T cells enriched from blood (not recorded which). The rearrangement links TRBV2 to TRBJ1-1, with TRBD1 as a possible D gene (6 bases). This clonotype was sampled from a woman between 50 and 59 years old who had recovered from COVID-19. The DNA for the CDR3 is TGTGCCAGCAGAGAGGGGGGGGACACTGAAGCTTTCTTT. This encodes CASREGGDTEAFF.